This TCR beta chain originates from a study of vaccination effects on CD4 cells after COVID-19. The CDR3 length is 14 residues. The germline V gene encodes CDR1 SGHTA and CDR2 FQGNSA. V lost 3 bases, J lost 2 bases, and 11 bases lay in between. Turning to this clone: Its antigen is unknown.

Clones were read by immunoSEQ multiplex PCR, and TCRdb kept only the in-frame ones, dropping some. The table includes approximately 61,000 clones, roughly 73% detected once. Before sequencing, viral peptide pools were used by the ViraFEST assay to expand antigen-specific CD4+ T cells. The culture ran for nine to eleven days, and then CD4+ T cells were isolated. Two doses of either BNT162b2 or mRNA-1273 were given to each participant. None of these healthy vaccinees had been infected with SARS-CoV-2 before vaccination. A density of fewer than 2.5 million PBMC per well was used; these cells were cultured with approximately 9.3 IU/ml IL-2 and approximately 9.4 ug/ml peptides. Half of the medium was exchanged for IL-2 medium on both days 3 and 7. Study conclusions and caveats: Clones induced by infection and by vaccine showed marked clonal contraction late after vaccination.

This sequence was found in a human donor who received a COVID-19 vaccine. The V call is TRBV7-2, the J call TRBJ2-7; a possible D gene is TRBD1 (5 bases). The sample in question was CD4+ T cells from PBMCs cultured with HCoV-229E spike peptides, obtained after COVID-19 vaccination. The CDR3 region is CASSFLTAPYEQYV. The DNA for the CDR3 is TGTGCCAGCAGCTTCTTGACAGCCCCCTACGAGCAGTACGTC.